The present TCR beta chain was sequenced within a study of blood T cells in healthy people across ages. The study's findings and limits: Estimates of diversity drawn from one million T cells were considered underestimates.

Alongside a J-beta primer mix, a sample-barcoded 5' primer served in a second PCR lasting about 6 to 12 cycles. TCRdb re-analysed the 5' RACE reads in MiXCR, keeping a single row per CDR3 protein. The sample yields 750,000 to 950,000 distinct CDR3 sequences, 20% to 30% seen once. This CDR3 is 14 amino acids long. From germline, CDR1 is MNHNY and CDR2 SVGAGI (reference sequence). This clonotype was seen a handful of times. Its antigen is unknown. Relative to the germline gene, one junction end is altered; a read error may explain this. These records were also assigned to another study, of T cells of mothers and their children. That source reports: Mother-child pairs who were related displayed a slightly higher overlap than unrelated pairs, a difference that was non-significant.

The sequenced material came from blood. V gene TRBV6-6 combines with J gene TRBJ1-4, with D uncertain. The clonotype was recovered from a boy aged 5-17 years in good health. DNA for the CDR3: TGTGCCAGCAGTGACTCCCTTACGGGGGAAAAACTGTTTTTT. Its translation: CASSDSLTGEKLFF.